The rows below give T cell receptor beta chains drawn from one sample of a study of identical twins. Using its own MiXCR run on the 5' RACE reads, TCRdb lists one record per CDR3 protein. The sample contains about 160,000 distinct CDR3 sequences, roughly 3.5% of which appear only once. The specimen was memory T cells sorted from blood. All receptors come from a man aged 18 to 30 in good health. CDR3s include the opening cysteine and the closing phenylalanine or tryptophan. D genes are given only for firm matches. Clone sizes are given selectively: once, few, many, or a class where the clone is expanded.

v_call: TRBV11-2; clone_size: many; cdr3_length: 15; j_call: TRBJ2-7; d_call: TRBD2; cdr3_nt: TGTGCCAGCAGCTTAGCGACTAGCGGGAGCTACGAGCAGTACTTC; cdr3_aa: CASSLATSGSYEQYF
v_call: TRBV20-1; clone_size: many; cdr3_length: 15; j_call: TRBJ2-1; d_call: TRBD2; cdr3_nt: TGCAGTGCTCGAGGACTAGCGGGAGTCTACAATGAGCAGTTCTTC; cdr3_aa: CSARGLAGVYNEQFF
v_call: TRBV12-3/TRBV12-4; clone_size: many; cdr3_length: 15; j_call: TRBJ1-6; d_call: .; cdr3_nt: TGTGCCAGCAGCAAGGGGAGCTCCTATAATTCACCCCTCCACTTT; cdr3_aa: CASSKGSSYNSPLHF
v_call: TRBV12-3/TRBV12-4; clone_size: many; cdr3_length: 13; j_call: TRBJ2-2; d_call: .; cdr3_nt: TGTGCCAGCAGTCGGACGAGGCCCGGGCAGCTGTTTTTT; cdr3_aa: CASSRTRPGQLFF
v_call: TRBV18; clone_size: few; cdr3_length: 14; j_call: TRBJ2-3; d_call: .; cdr3_nt: TGTGCCAGCTCACCAGGGTTTGGTACAGATACGCAGTATTTT; cdr3_aa: CASSPGFGTDTQYF
v_call: TRBV28; clone_size: .; cdr3_length: 18; j_call: TRBJ2-1; d_call: TRBD2; cdr3_nt: TGTGCCAGCAGTTCTCTGAAATTTAGCGGGAGCTCCTACAATGAGCAGTTCTTC; cdr3_aa: CASSSLKFSGSSYNEQFF
v_call: TRBV10-3; clone_size: many; cdr3_length: 12; j_call: TRBJ2-7; d_call: TRBD2; cdr3_nt: TGTGCCACTAGCGGGACGGACTACGAGCAGTACTTC; cdr3_aa: CATSGTDYEQYF
v_call: TRBV20-1; clone_size: .; cdr3_length: 13; j_call: TRBJ1-1; d_call: .; cdr3_nt: TGCAGTGCTACCCAATACAGGGAGACTGAAGCTTTCTTT; cdr3_aa: CSATQYRETEAFF
v_call: TRBV5-1; clone_size: many; cdr3_length: 15; j_call: TRBJ1-2; d_call: .; cdr3_nt: TGCGCCAGCAGCTTGACGATGAGTGCTAACTATGGCTACACCTTC; cdr3_aa: CASSLTMSANYGYTF
v_call: TRBV6-5; clone_size: many; cdr3_length: 19; j_call: TRBJ2-1; d_call: TRBD2; cdr3_nt: TGTGCCAGCAGTTACTCGGGACTAGCGGGAGGGAGCTCCTACAATGAGCAGTTCTTC; cdr3_aa: CASSYSGLAGGSSYNEQFF
v_call: TRBV2; clone_size: .; cdr3_length: 14; j_call: TRBJ1-2; d_call: .; cdr3_nt: TGTGCCAGCAGTCCTAAGGGCTCGCGGTTGGGCTACACCTTC; cdr3_aa: CASSPKGSRLGYTF
v_call: TRBV20-1; clone_size: many; cdr3_length: 13; j_call: TRBJ1-2; d_call: .; cdr3_nt: TGCAGTGCTAGATCGGGGGGTGACTATGGCTACACCTTC; cdr3_aa: CSARSGGDYGYTF
v_call: TRBV24-1; clone_size: few; cdr3_length: 19; j_call: TRBJ2-1; d_call: TRBD2; cdr3_nt: TGTGCCACCAGTGATTCGACGGGACTAGCGGGAGGGACCTACAATGAGCAGTTCTTC; cdr3_aa: CATSDSTGLAGGTYNEQFF
v_call: TRBV7-8; clone_size: many; cdr3_length: 16; j_call: TRBJ2-3; d_call: .; cdr3_nt: TGTGCCAGCAGCCAGGCAGGTGGGGGGTTGTTTGATACGCAGTATTTT; cdr3_aa: CASSQAGGGLFDTQYF
v_call: TRBV15; clone_size: many; cdr3_length: 17; j_call: TRBJ2-6; d_call: .; cdr3_nt: TGTGCCACCAGGTATTCAGGGGGACTCTCTGGGGCCAACGTCCTGACTTTC; cdr3_aa: CATRYSGGLSGANVLTF
v_call: TRBV10-3; clone_size: many; cdr3_length: 14; j_call: TRBJ2-5; d_call: TRBD2; cdr3_nt: TGTGCCACAGGGACTAGCGGGATGGGGGAGACCCAGTACTTC; cdr3_aa: CATGTSGMGETQYF
v_call: TRBV6-8; clone_size: many; cdr3_length: 13; j_call: TRBJ2-2; d_call: .; cdr3_nt: TGTGCCAGCAGTTGGGGTCCCGCCGGGGAGCTGTTTTTT; cdr3_aa: CASSWGPAGELFF
v_call: TRBV5-4; clone_size: many; cdr3_length: 17; j_call: TRBJ2-1; d_call: .; cdr3_nt: TGTGCCAGCAGCTTGTGGGCGTCTGCTACTACCTACAATGAGCAGTTCTTC; cdr3_aa: CASSLWASATTYNEQFF
v_call: TRBV7-3; clone_size: many; cdr3_length: 14; j_call: TRBJ2-2; d_call: .; cdr3_nt: TGTGCCAGCAGCGGGACCCGTGGAACCGGGGAGCTGTTTTTT; cdr3_aa: CASSGTRGTGELFF
v_call: TRBV12-3/TRBV12-4; clone_size: many; cdr3_length: 14; j_call: TRBJ2-1; d_call: TRBD1; cdr3_nt: TGTGCCAGCAATATTGGGACAGCCTACAATGAGCAGTTCTTC; cdr3_aa: CASNIGTAYNEQFF
v_call: TRBV6-1; clone_size: many; cdr3_length: 17; j_call: TRBJ2-6; d_call: .; cdr3_nt: TGTGCCAGCAGTGAAGTCCTAACAGGTCTGGGGGCCAACGTCCTGACTTTC; cdr3_aa: CASSEVLTGLGANVLTF
v_call: TRBV11-2; clone_size: many; cdr3_length: 17; j_call: TRBJ1-1; d_call: .; cdr3_nt: TGTGCCAGCAGCTTAGAGTGTAAAGGACACTTGAACACTGAAGCTTTCTTT; cdr3_aa: CASSLECKGHLNTEAFF
v_call: TRBV7-2; clone_size: many; cdr3_length: 17; j_call: TRBJ2-3; d_call: TRBD2; cdr3_nt: TGTGCCAGCAGCTTAGGGGTAGCGGGAGCATTGACAGATACGCAGTATTTT; cdr3_aa: CASSLGVAGALTDTQYF
v_call: TRBV18; clone_size: few; cdr3_length: 13; j_call: TRBJ2-1; d_call: .; cdr3_nt: TGTGCCAGCTCACTCCGAGTGGGCGATGAGCAGTTCTTC; cdr3_aa: CASSLRVGDEQFF
v_call: TRBV20-1; clone_size: many; cdr3_length: 12; j_call: TRBJ2-7; d_call: .; cdr3_nt: TGCAGTGCTAGCGCACAGGCCTACGAGCAGTACTTC; cdr3_aa: CSASAQAYEQYF
v_call: TRBV29-1; clone_size: many; cdr3_length: 11; j_call: TRBJ2-1; d_call: .; cdr3_nt: TGCAGCGTTGTAGTCTACAATGAGCAGTTCTTC; cdr3_aa: CSVVVYNEQFF
v_call: TRBV20-1; clone_size: many; cdr3_length: 15; j_call: TRBJ2-2; d_call: TRBD2; cdr3_nt: TGCAGTGCTAGTCCTAGCGGGACCAACACCGGGGAGCTGTTTTTT; cdr3_aa: CSASPSGTNTGELFF
v_call: TRBV7-9; clone_size: many; cdr3_length: 15; j_call: TRBJ2-1; d_call: .; cdr3_nt: TGTGCCAGCAGCTTATCAGGGGCGAGGGCCAATGAGCAGTTCTTC; cdr3_aa: CASSLSGARANEQFF
v_call: TRBV6-1; clone_size: many; cdr3_length: 16; j_call: TRBJ1-5; d_call: .; cdr3_nt: TGTGCCAGCAGTCCTAGACAGGTCTGGAGCAATCAGCCCCAGCATTTT; cdr3_aa: CASSPRQVWSNQPQHF
v_call: TRBV12-3/TRBV12-4; clone_size: many; cdr3_length: 13; j_call: TRBJ1-2; d_call: .; cdr3_nt: TGTGCCAGCAGTTCTCTACAGACTTATGGCTACACCTTC; cdr3_aa: CASSSLQTYGYTF
v_call: TRBV20-1; clone_size: many; cdr3_length: 17; j_call: TRBJ2-5; d_call: TRBD2; cdr3_nt: TGCAGTGCTAGTGGGACCTTTAGCGGGAGTGGGCAAGAGACCCAGTACTTC; cdr3_aa: CSASGTFSGSGQETQYF
v_call: TRBV15; clone_size: many; cdr3_length: 16; j_call: TRBJ1-4; d_call: TRBD1; cdr3_nt: TGTGCCACCAGCAGAGATAGAGAGACAGGGGACGAAAAACTGTTTTTT; cdr3_aa: CATSRDRETGDEKLFF
v_call: TRBV2; clone_size: many; cdr3_length: 14; j_call: TRBJ2-3; d_call: .; cdr3_nt: TGTGCCAGCCAGGACACAACCCGCACAGATACGCAGTATTTT; cdr3_aa: CASQDTTRTDTQYF
v_call: TRBV28; clone_size: many; cdr3_length: 17; j_call: TRBJ1-2; d_call: TRBD1; cdr3_nt: TGTGCCAGCAAACATAACAGGGGGCGCGGGATCCAGTATGGCTACACCTTC; cdr3_aa: CASKHNRGRGIQYGYTF
v_call: TRBV10-3; clone_size: many; cdr3_length: 16; j_call: TRBJ2-1; d_call: .; cdr3_nt: TGTGCCATCAGTGAGGGGACTTTCAGCTCCTACAATGAGCAGTTCTTC; cdr3_aa: CAISEGTFSSYNEQFF
v_call: TRBV7-7; clone_size: many; cdr3_length: 14; j_call: TRBJ2-5; d_call: TRBD2; cdr3_nt: TGTGCCAGCAGCTCCCGGGCGGGAGTAGAGACCCAGTACTTC; cdr3_aa: CASSSRAGVETQYF
v_call: TRBV12-3/TRBV12-4; clone_size: many; cdr3_length: 15; j_call: TRBJ1-6; d_call: TRBD1; cdr3_nt: TGTGCCAGCAGTCCAGACAGGGCCGGGATTTCACCCCTCCACTTT; cdr3_aa: CASSPDRAGISPLHF
v_call: TRBV15; clone_size: many; cdr3_length: 13; j_call: TRBJ2-5; d_call: .; cdr3_nt: TGTGCCACCAGCAGAGACGATGGAGAGACCCAGTACTTC; cdr3_aa: CATSRDDGETQYF
v_call: TRBV28; clone_size: .; cdr3_length: 14; j_call: TRBJ2-7; d_call: TRBD2; cdr3_nt: TGTGCCAGCACCCGCCTCGGGAGGGCAGACGAGCAGTACTTC; cdr3_aa: CASTRLGRADEQYF
v_call: TRBV7-2; clone_size: many; cdr3_length: 16; j_call: TRBJ2-4; d_call: .; cdr3_nt: TGTGCCAGCAGCTTAGTCGGGAGCGGGGCCAAAAACATTCAGTACTTC; cdr3_aa: CASSLVGSGAKNIQYF
v_call: TRBV3-1; clone_size: many; cdr3_length: 19; j_call: TRBJ2-1; d_call: .; cdr3_nt: TGTGCCAGCAGCCAGGAAGCTCGGAGGGCCCCGACTTCCTACAATGAGCAGTTCTTC; cdr3_aa: CASSQEARRAPTSYNEQFF
v_call: TRBV12-3/TRBV12-4; clone_size: many; cdr3_length: 17; j_call: TRBJ1-2; d_call: .; cdr3_nt: TGTGCCAGCAGTTCTAGGGCCGGGACCCGGCGGGACTATGGCTACACCTTC; cdr3_aa: CASSSRAGTRRDYGYTF
v_call: TRBV18; clone_size: many; cdr3_length: 15; j_call: TRBJ1-2; d_call: .; cdr3_nt: TGTGCCAGCTCACCGCCGTTAAAAGGGGCCTATGGCTACACCTTC; cdr3_aa: CASSPPLKGAYGYTF
v_call: TRBV28; clone_size: many; cdr3_length: 16; j_call: TRBJ2-1; d_call: TRBD2; cdr3_nt: TGTGCCAGCTGTCGGTCGGGCGGGAGGGCCTACAATGAGCAGTTCTTC; cdr3_aa: CASCRSGGRAYNEQFF
v_call: TRBV4-2; clone_size: few; cdr3_length: 15; j_call: TRBJ2-7; d_call: TRBD2; cdr3_nt: TGTGCCAGCAGCCAAGGACTAGCGGAGGGGGACGAGCAGTACTTC; cdr3_aa: CASSQGLAEGDEQYF
v_call: TRBV18; clone_size: once; cdr3_length: 14; j_call: TRBJ2-7; d_call: .; cdr3_nt: TGTGCCAGCTCACCATCGGGCGGCTCCTACGAGCAGTACTTC; cdr3_aa: CASSPSGGSYEQYF
v_call: TRBV9; clone_size: .; cdr3_length: 12; j_call: TRBJ2-3; d_call: .; cdr3_nt: TGTGCCAGCAGCGTAGCGGAGGGAACGCAGTATTTT; cdr3_aa: CASSVAEGTQYF
v_call: TRBV10-3; clone_size: many; cdr3_length: 17; j_call: TRBJ1-1; d_call: TRBD1; cdr3_nt: TGTGCCATCAGTGAGTCCCCGACAGGGGGCCTTGGCACTGAAGCTTTCTTT; cdr3_aa: CAISESPTGGLGTEAFF
v_call: TRBV5-1; clone_size: many; cdr3_length: 14; j_call: TRBJ2-1; d_call: .; cdr3_nt: TGCGCCAGCAGCGTTCTCGGGAGCTCTAATGAGCAGTTCTTC; cdr3_aa: CASSVLGSSNEQFF
v_call: TRBV9; clone_size: few; cdr3_length: 16; j_call: TRBJ1-3; d_call: .; cdr3_nt: TGTGCCAGCAGCGCTCGAAGACAGTCCTCTGGAAACACCATATATTTT; cdr3_aa: CASSARRQSSGNTIYF
v_call: TRBV6-1; clone_size: many; cdr3_length: 14; j_call: TRBJ2-2; d_call: .; cdr3_nt: TGTGCCAGCAGAGGATACGTAGGGACCGGGGAGCTGTTTTTT; cdr3_aa: CASRGYVGTGELFF
v_call: TRBV20-1; clone_size: many; cdr3_length: 11; j_call: TRBJ1-1; d_call: .; cdr3_nt: TGCAGTGCTAGAACCAGGGGAACGGCTTTCTTT; cdr3_aa: CSARTRGTAFF
v_call: TRBV6-1; clone_size: many; cdr3_length: 16; j_call: TRBJ2-7; d_call: TRBD2; cdr3_nt: TGTGCCAGCAGATCCCCCAGGTCGCGGGAGAGGTACGAGCAGTACTTC; cdr3_aa: CASRSPRSRERYEQYF
v_call: TRBV20-1; clone_size: many; cdr3_length: 15; j_call: TRBJ2-1; d_call: .; cdr3_nt: TGCAGTGCGCCCGCCGAGTATACGACCTACAATGAGCAGTTCTTC; cdr3_aa: CSAPAEYTTYNEQFF
v_call: TRBV7-2; clone_size: many; cdr3_length: 15; j_call: TRBJ1-5; d_call: TRBD1; cdr3_nt: TGTGCCAGCAGCAAAAACAGGGGTACCAATCAGCCCCAGCATTTT; cdr3_aa: CASSKNRGTNQPQHF
v_call: TRBV6-5; clone_size: many; cdr3_length: 14; j_call: TRBJ2-3; d_call: .; cdr3_nt: TGTGCCAGCAGTTACTCGTGGTTTTCAGATACGCAGTATTTT; cdr3_aa: CASSYSWFSDTQYF
v_call: TRBV25-1; clone_size: many; cdr3_length: 16; j_call: TRBJ2-5; d_call: .; cdr3_nt: TGTGCCAGCAGTGAACTACAGGGAAGTCTCGCGGAGACCCAGTACTTC; cdr3_aa: CASSELQGSLAETQYF
v_call: TRBV7-2; clone_size: many; cdr3_length: 13; j_call: TRBJ2-1; d_call: .; cdr3_nt: TGTGCCAGCAGCTCCCCATACGGGTTGGGGCAGTTCTTC; cdr3_aa: CASSSPYGLGQFF
v_call: TRBV4-1; clone_size: many; cdr3_length: 15; j_call: TRBJ1-1; d_call: .; cdr3_nt: TGCGCCAGCAGCCAAGAGGCCAGGGTGAACACTGAAGCTTTCTTT; cdr3_aa: CASSQEARVNTEAFF
v_call: TRBV20-1; clone_size: many; cdr3_length: 12; j_call: TRBJ1-5; d_call: .; cdr3_nt: TGCAGTGCCGCGGACAGCAATCAGCCCCAGCATTTT; cdr3_aa: CSAADSNQPQHF